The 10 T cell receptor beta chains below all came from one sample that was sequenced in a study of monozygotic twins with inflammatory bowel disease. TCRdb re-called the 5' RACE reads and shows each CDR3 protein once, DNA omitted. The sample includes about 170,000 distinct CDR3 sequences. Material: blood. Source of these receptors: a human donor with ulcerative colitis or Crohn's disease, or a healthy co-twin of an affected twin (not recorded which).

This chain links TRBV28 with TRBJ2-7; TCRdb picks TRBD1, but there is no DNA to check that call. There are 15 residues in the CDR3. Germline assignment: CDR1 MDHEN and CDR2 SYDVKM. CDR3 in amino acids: CASSPRGGNSYEQYF.

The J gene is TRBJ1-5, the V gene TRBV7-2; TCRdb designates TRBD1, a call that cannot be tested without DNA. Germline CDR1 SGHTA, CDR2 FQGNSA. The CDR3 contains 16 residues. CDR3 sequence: CASSLVGTNKNQPQHF.

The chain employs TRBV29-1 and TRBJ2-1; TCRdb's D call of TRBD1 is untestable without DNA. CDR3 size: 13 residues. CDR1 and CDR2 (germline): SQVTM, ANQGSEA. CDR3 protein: CSAKGAGGNEQFF.

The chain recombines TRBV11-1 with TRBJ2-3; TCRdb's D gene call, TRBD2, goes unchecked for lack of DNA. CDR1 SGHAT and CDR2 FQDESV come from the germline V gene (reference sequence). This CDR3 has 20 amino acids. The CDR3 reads CASSPLPEAGGPGSTDTQYF.

The CDR3 loop reads CSATLAGGPDTQYF. This chain links TRBV29-1 with TRBJ2-3; checking the TCRdb D call of TRBD2 is not possible without DNA. The CDR3 runs to 14 residues. The V gene's germline CDR1 is SQVTM and CDR2 ANQGSEA.

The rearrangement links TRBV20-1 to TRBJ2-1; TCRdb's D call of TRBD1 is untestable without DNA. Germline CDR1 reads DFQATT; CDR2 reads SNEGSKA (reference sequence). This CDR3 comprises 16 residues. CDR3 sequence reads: CSARAQGAANYNEQFF.

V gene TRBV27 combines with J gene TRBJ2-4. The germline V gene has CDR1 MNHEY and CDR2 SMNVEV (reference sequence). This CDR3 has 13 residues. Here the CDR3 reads CASSLTSKNIQYF.

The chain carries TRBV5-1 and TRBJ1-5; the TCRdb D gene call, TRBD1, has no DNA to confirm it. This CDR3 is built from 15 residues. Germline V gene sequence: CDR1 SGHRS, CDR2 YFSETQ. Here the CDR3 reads CASSLAPGGNQSQHF. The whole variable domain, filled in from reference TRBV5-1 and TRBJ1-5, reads KAGVTQTPRYLIKTRGQQVTLSCSPISGHRSVSWYQQTPGQGLQFLFEYFSETQRNKGNFPGRFSGRQFSNSRSEMNVSTLELGDSALYLCASSLAPGGNQSQHFGDGTRLSIL.

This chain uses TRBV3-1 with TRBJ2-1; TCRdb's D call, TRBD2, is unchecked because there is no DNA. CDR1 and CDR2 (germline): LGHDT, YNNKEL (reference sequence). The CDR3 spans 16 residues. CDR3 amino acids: CASSRSGGASYNEQFF.

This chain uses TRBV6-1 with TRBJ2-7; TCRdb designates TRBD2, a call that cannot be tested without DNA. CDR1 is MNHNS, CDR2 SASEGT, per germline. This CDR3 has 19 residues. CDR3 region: CASSPGLSVPGLAGHEQYF.